The next 2 T cell receptor beta chains were all read from a single sample in a study of shared clonotypes between healthy human individuals (dated by TCRdb to the early 2020s). Libraries were made using the immunoSEQ multiplex PCR assay. The clones in this table, taken by TCRdb from immuneACCESS, are in-frame only. Not every clone is retained; where verified, under half of the shortfall comes from an unresolved V gene, and the cause of the rest is unknown. The sample table shows hundreds of thousands of clones, and roughly 73% are seen once. The ten most abundant clones make up roughly 1.9% of the sample. The sequenced sample consisted of memory CD4+ T cells sorted from blood. Per the publication, the cell subset or site label means: CD45RA-negative fraction. The receptors originated from a woman in her twenties or thirties in good health.

The genes are TRBV6-5 and TRBJ2-1; a weak D match, TRBD2 (6 bases). CDR1 and CDR2 (germline): MNHEY, SVGAGI. The CDR3 has 14 residues. V was cut by 7 bases and J by 0 bases, with 10 bases left in between. This CDR3 is CASNLEGSYNEQFF. The CDR3 DNA sequence: TGTGCCAGCAACCTGGAGGGCTCCTACAATGAGCAGTTCTTC.

This clone was detected a few times. The same CDR3 also results from other DNA sequences found in this sample. This chain links TRBV7-9 with TRBJ2-7; D remains unclear. Trimming cost V 1 base and J 3 bases, with 4 bases left between them. CDR3 length: 12 amino acids. Looked up from germline, CDR1 is SEHNR and CDR2 is FQNEAQ (reference sequence). The CDR3: CASSLVSYEQYF. The CDR3, as DNA: TGTGCCAGCAGCTTAGTGAGCTACGAGCAGTACTTC. Looking up the rest from reference TRBV7-9 and TRBJ2-7 gives the full variable domain: DTGVSQNPRHKITKRGQNVTFRCDPISEHNRLYWYRQTLGQGPEFLTYFQNEAQLEKSRLLSDRFSAERPKGSFSTLEIQRTEQGDSAMYLCASSLVSYEQYFGPGTRLTVT.